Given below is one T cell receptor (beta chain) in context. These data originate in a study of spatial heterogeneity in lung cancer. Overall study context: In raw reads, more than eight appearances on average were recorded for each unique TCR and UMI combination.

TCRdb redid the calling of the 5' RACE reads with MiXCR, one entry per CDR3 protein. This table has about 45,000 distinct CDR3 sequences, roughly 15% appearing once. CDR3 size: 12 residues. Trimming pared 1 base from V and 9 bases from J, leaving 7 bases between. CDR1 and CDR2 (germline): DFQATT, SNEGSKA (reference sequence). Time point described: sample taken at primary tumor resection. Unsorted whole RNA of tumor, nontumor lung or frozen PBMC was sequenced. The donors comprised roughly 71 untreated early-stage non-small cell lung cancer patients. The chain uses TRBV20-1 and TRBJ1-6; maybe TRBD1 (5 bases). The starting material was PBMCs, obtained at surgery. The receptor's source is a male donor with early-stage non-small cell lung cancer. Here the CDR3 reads CSARVGGSPLHF. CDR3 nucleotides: TGCAGTGCTAGAGTCGGGGGTTCACCCCTCCACTTT.